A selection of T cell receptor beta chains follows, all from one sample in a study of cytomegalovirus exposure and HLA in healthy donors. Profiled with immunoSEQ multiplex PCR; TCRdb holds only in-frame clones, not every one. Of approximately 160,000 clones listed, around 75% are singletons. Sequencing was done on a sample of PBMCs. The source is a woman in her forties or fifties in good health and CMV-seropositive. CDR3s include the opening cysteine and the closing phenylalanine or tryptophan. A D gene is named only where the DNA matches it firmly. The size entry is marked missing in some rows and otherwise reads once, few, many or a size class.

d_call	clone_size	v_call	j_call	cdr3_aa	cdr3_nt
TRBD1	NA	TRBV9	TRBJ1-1	CASSADRGQAFF	TGTGCCAGCAGCGCAGACAGGGGGCAAGCTTTCTTT
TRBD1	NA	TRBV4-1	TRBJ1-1	CASSQRQGGAEAFF	TGCGCCAGCAGCCAGCGACAGGGGGGTGCTGAAGCTTTCTTT
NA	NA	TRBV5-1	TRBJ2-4	CASSLFPGKENIQYF	TGCGCCAGCAGCTTGTTCCCAGGGAAGGAAAACATTCAGTACTTC
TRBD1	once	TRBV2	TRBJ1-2	CASLRTGWDGYTF	TGTGCCTCGTTGCGGACAGGTTGGGATGGCTACACCTTC
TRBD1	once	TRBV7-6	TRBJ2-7	CASSLTGADEQYF	TGTGCCAGCAGTCTAACAGGGGCTGATGAGCAGTACTTC
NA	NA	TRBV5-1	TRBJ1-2	CASSLGLQNYGYTF	TGCGCCAGCAGCTTGGGACTTCAGAACTATGGCTACACCTTC
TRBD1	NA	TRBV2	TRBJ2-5	CASSVGTGKETQYF	TGTGCCAGCAGTGTAGGGACAGGGAAAGAGACCCAGTACTTC
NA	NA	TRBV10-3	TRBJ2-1	CAISEGLASVDNEQFF	TGTGCCATCAGTGAGGGTTTGGCTAGCGTCGACAATGAGCAGTTCTTC
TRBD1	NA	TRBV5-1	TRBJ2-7	CASGAPETGSDEQYF	TGCGCCAGCGGCGCACCCGAGACAGGGTCGGACGAGCAGTACTTC
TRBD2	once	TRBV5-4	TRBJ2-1	CASRSGGPYNEQFF	TGTGCCAGCAGGTCGGGGGGGCCTTACAATGAGCAGTTCTTC
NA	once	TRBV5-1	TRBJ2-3	CASSSSRGNTDTQYF	TGCGCCAGCAGCTCGTCCCGCGGGAACACAGATACGCAGTATTTT
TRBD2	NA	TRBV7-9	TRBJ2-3	CASSLFRGFGLALTDTQYF	TGTGCCAGCAGCTTATTTAGGGGGTTCGGACTAGCGCTTACAGATACGCAGTATTTT
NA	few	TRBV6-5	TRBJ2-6	CASQWSGANVLTF	TGTGCCAGCCAGTGGTCTGGGGCCAACGTCCTGACTTTC